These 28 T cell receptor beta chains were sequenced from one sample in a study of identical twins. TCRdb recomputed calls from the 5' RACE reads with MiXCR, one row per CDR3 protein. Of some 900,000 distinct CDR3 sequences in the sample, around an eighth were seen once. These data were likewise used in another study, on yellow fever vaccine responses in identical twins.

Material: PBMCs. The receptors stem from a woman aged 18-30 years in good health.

CDR3 in amino acids: CASSEELAREQYF. CDR3 sequence (DNA): TGTGCCAGCAGTGAAGAACTAGCCCGCGAGCAGTACTTC. V and J are TRBV2 and TRBJ2-7; D is possibly TRBD2 (6 bases). Germline V gene sequence: CDR1 SNHLY, CDR2 FYNNEI. V was clipped by 1 base and J by 6 bases, with 10 bases between them. CDR3 size: 13 residues.

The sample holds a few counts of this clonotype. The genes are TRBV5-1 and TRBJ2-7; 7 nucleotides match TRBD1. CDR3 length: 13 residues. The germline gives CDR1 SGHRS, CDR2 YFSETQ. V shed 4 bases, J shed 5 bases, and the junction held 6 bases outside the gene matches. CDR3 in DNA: TGCGCCAGCAGCCCCAGGGGGAACGACGAGCAGTACTTC. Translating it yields CASSPRGNDEQYF.

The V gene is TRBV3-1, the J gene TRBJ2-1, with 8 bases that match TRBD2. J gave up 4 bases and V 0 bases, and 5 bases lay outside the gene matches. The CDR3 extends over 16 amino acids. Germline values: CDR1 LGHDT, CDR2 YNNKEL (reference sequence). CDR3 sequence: CASSQDQGLVYNEQFF. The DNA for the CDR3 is TGTGCCAGCAGCCAAGATCAGGGACTAGTATACAATGAGCAGTTCTTC.

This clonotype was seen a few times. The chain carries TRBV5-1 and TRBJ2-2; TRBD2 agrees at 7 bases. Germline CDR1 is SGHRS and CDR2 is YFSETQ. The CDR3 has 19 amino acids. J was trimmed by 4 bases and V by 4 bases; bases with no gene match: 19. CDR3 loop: CASSPRTSTIPPPTGELFF. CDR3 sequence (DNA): TGCGCCAGCAGCCCACGGACTAGTACGATACCCCCTCCCACCGGGGAGCTGTTTTTT.

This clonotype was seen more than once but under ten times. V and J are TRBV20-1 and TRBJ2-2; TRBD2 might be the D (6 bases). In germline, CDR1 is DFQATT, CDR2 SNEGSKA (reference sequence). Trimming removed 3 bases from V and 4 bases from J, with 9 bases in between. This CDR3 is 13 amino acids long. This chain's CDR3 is CSASGRGTGELFF. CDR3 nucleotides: TGCAGTGCTAGCGGGAGAGGCACCGGGGAGCTGTTTTTT.

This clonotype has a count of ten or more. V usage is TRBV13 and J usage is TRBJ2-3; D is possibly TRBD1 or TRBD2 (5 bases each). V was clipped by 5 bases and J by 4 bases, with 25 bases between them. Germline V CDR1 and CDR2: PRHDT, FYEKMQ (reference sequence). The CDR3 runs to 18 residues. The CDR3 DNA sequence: TGTGCCAGCAGCCGACGGGGCGCGAGTCACGCGAATGCAGATACGCAGTATTTT. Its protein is CASSRRGASHANADTQYF.

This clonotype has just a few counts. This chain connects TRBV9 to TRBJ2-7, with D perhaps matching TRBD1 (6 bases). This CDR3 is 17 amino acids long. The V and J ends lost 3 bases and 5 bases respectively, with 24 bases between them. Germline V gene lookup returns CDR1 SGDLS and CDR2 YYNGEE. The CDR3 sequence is CASSERPATGIGNEQYF. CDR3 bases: TGTGCCAGCAGCGAGAGGCCCGCGACAGGAATCGGAAACGAGCAGTACTTC.

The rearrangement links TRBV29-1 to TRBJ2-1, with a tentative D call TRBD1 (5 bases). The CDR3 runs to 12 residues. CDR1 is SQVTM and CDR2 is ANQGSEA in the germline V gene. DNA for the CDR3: TGCACGTTAGGGGCCTCCTACAATGAGCAGTTCTTC. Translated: CTLGASYNEQFF.

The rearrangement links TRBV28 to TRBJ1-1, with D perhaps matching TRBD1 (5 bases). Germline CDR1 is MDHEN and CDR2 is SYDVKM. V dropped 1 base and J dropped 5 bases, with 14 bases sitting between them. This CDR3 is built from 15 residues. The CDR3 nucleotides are TGTGCCAGCAGTTTATATCAGGGTTGGGGTACTGAAGCTTTCTTT. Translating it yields CASSLYQGWGTEAFF. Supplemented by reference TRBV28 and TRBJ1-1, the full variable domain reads DVKVTQSSRYLVKRTGEKVFLECVQDMDHENMFWYRQDPGLGLRLIYFSYDVKMKEKGDIPEGYSVSREKKERFSLILESASTNQTSMYLCASSLYQGWGTEAFFGQGTRLTVV.

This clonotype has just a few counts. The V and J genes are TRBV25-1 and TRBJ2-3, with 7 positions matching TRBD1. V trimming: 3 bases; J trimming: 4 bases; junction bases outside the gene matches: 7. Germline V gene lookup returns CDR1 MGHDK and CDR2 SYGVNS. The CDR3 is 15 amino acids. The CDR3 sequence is CASSDRQGVADTQYF. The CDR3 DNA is TGTGCCAGCAGTGATCGACAGGGTGTAGCAGATACGCAGTATTTT.

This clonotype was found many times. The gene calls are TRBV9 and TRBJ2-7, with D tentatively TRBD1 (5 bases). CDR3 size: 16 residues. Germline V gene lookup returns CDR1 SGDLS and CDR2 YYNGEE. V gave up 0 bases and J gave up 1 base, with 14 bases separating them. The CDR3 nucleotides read TGTGCCAGCAGCGTAGGGTTGGCAGGGCCTTCCTACGAGCAGTACTTC. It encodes CASSVGLAGPSYEQYF.

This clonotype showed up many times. CDR3 amino acids: CATSASSLKATGELFF. CDR3 bases: TGTGCCACCAGTGCCTCCTCTCTCAAGGCCACCGGGGAGCTGTTTTTT. The chain couples TRBV24-1 to TRBJ2-2; D is unclear. The CDR3 loop spans 16 amino acids. Trimming shortened V by 5 bases and J by 4 bases, and 16 bases separated the two germline ends. CDR1 is KGHDR and CDR2 is SFDVKD in the germline V gene.

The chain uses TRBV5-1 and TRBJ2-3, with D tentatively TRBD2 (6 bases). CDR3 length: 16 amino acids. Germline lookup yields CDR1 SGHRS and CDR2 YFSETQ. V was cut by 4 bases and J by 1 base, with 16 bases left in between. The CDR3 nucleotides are TGCGCCAGCAGCCTTAGCGGCTACCCTGGCACAGATACGCAGTATTTT. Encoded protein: CASSLSGYPGTDTQYF.

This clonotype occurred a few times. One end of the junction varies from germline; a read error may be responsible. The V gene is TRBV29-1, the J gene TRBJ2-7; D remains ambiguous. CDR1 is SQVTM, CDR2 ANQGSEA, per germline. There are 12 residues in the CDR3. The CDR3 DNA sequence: TGCAGCGCCTTGGACGGAACCTACGAACAGTACTTC. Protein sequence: CSALDGTYEQYF.

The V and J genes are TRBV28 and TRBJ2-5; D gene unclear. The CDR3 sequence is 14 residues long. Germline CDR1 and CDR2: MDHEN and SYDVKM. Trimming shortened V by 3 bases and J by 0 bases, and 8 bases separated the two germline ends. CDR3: CASSFRRYQETQYF. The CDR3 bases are TGTGCCAGCAGTTTTCGCCGGTACCAAGAGACCCAGTACTTC.

This CDR3 reads CATSVGGGETQYF. CDR3 coding DNA: TGTGCCACCAGTGTTGGGGGTGGGGAGACCCAGTACTTC. The rearrangement joins TRBV24-1 to TRBJ2-5; D is possibly TRBD1 or TRBD2 (5 bases each). Trimming stripped 5 bases from V and 5 bases from J, with 11 bases between. This CDR3 is 13 amino acids long. The V gene's germline CDR1 is KGHDR and CDR2 SFDVKD.

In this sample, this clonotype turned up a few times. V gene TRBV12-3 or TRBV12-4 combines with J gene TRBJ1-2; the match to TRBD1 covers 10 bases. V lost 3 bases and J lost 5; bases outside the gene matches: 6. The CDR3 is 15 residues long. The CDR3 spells CASSLQGQGMYGYTF. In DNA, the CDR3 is TGTGCCAGCAGTTTGCAGGGACAGGGGATGTATGGCTACACCTTC.

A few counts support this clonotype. CDR3 bases: TGTGCCAGCAGTCTGACAGGGGAAAGCACAGATACGCAGTATTTT. It codes for CASSLTGESTDTQYF. The genes are TRBV2 and TRBJ2-3, with 8 bases matching TRBD1. Trimming cost V 5 bases and J 0 bases; bases outside gene matches: 4. Germline CDR1 SNHLY, CDR2 FYNNEI. The CDR3 runs to 15 residues. The full variable domain, rest sourced from reference TRBV2 and TRBJ2-3, is EPEVTQTPSHQVTQMGQEVILRCVPISNHLYFYWYRQILGQKVEFLVSFYNNEISEKSEIFDDQFSVERPDGSNFTLKIRSTKLEDSAMYFCASSLTGESTDTQYFGPGTRLTVL.

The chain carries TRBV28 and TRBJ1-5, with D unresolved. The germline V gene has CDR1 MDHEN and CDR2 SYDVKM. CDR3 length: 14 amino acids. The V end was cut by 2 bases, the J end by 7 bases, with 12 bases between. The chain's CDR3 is CASSLAGVGQPQHF. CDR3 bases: TGTGCCAGCAGTTTAGCCGGGGTGGGACAGCCCCAGCATTTT.

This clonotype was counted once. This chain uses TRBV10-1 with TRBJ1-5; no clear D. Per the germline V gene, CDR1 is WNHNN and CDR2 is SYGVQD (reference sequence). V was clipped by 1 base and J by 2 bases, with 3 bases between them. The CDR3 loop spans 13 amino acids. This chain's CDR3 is CASSEYGNQPQHF. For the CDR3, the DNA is TGCGCCAGCAGTGAGTACGGCAATCAGCCCCAGCATTTT.

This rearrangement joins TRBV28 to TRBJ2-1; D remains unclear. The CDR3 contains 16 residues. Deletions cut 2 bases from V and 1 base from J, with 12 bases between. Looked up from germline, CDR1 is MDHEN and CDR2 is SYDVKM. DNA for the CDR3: TGTGCCAGCAGTTTAGGCTACCCGAAGTCCTACAATGAGCAGTTCTTC. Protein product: CASSLGYPKSYNEQFF.

CDR3 sequence reads: CASSNTPGTGNTGELFF. The CDR3 nucleotides read TGTGCCAGTAGCAATACCCCCGGGACAGGGAACACCGGGGAGCTGTTTTTT. The chain has TRBV19 and TRBJ2-2; 8 bases map to TRBD1. The CDR3 sequence is 17 residues long. CDR1 and CDR2 (germline): LNHDA, SQIVND (reference sequence). V dropped 6 bases and J dropped 1; count of bases not matched to a gene: 10.

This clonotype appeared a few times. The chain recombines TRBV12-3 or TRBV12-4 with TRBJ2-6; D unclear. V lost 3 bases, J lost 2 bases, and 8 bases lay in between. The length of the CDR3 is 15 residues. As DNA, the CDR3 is TGTGCCAGCAGTTTGCAGGTCCCTGGGGCCAACGTCCTGACTTTC. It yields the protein CASSLQVPGANVLTF.

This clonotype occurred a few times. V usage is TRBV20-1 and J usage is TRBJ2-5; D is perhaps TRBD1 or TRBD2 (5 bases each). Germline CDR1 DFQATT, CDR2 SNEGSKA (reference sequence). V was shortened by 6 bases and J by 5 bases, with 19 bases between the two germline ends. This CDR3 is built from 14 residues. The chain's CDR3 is CSAPKWGEGETQYF. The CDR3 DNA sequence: TGCAGTGCCCCTAAATGGGGAGAGGGGGAGACCCAGTACTTC.

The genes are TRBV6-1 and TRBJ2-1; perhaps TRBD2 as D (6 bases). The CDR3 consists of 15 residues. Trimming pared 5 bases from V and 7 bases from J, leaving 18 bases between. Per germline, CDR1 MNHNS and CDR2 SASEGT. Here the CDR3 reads CASSPEGLVPNEQFF. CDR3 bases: TGTGCCAGCAGTCCGGAGGGACTGGTCCCAAATGAGCAGTTCTTC.

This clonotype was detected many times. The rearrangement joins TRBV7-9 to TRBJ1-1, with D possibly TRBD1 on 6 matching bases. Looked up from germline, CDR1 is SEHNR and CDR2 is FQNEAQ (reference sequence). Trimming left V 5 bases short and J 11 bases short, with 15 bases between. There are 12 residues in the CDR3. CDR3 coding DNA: TGTGCCAGCAGCAACCAGGACAGAGTCGCTTTCTTT. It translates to CASSNQDRVAFF.

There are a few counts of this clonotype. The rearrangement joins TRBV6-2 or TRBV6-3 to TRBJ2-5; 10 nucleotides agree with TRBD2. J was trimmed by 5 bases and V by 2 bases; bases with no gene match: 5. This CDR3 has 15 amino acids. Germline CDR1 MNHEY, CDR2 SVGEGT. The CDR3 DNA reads TGTGCCAGCAGTTACCCTAGCGGGGGCCGTGAGACCCAGTACTTC. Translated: CASSYPSGGRETQYF.

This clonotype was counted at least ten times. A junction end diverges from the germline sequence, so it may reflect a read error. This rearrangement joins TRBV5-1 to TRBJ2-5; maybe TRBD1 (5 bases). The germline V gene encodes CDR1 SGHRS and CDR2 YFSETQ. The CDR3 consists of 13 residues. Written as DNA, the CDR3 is TGTGCCAGCAGCCTGTCAGGGCAAGAGACCCAGTACTTC. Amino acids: CASSLSGQETQYF.